This TCR beta chain was observed in a study of T cell responses to AZD1222 COVID-19 vaccine. CDR1 is MNHEY and CDR2 is SVGAGI in the germline V gene. This CDR3 has 13 amino acids. Trimming took 6 bases from V and 8 from J, leaving 13 bases between them. Concerning this clone: Its antigen is as yet unknown.

Study-level points and caveats: Donor demographics were predominantly white British with a female majority; clonal diversity may be underestimated. Samples come after the peak T cell response, not at day 14. Once two AZD1222 doses were given, Spike-specific TCR breadth and depth went up. Reports indicate that nearly half of spike-specific TCRs are directed at unmutated variant regions.

Assay: immunoSEQ multiplex PCR; the TCRdb copy retains only in-frame clones and omits some. The data contain around 91,000 clones, approximately 90% of them seen just once; the ten biggest clones take up around 8%. This chain links TRBV6-5 with TRBJ2-2; D not certain. The sequence came from an adult who received the AZD1222 COVID-19 vaccine. The sample in question was peripheral blood, obtained 28 days after the second AZD1222 dose. The CDR3 protein is CASRAYLGGELFF. The CDR3 nucleotides read TGTGCCAGCAGAGCTTATCTGGGAGGGGAGCTGTTTTTT.